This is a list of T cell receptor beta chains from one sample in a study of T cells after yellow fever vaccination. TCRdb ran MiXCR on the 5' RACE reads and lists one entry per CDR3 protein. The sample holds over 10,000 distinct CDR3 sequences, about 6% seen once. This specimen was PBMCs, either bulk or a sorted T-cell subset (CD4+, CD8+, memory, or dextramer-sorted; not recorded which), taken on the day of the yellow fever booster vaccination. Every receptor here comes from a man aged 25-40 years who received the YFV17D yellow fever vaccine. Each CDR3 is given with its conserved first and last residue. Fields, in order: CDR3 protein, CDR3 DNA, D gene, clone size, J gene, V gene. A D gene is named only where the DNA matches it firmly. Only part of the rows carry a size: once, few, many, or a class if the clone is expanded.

CDR3aa: CAIGRDSPSYNEQFF
CDR3nt: TGTGCCATCGGACGGGACTCCCCTTCCTACAATGAGCAGTTCTTC
d_gene: NA
abundance: medium-sized
j_gene: TRBJ2-1
v_gene: TRBV18

CDR3aa: CASSLDRETQYF
CDR3nt: TGTGCCAGCAGTTTGGACCGGGAGACCCAGTACTTC
d_gene: NA
abundance: medium-sized
j_gene: TRBJ2-5
v_gene: TRBV12-3/TRBV12-4

CDR3aa: CASSRTANTEAFF
CDR3nt: TGTGCCAGCAGTCGGACAGCGAACACTGAAGCTTTCTTT
d_gene: NA
abundance: many
j_gene: TRBJ1-1
v_gene: TRBV6-4

CDR3aa: CATSDLTSGREETQYF
CDR3nt: TGTGCCACCAGTGACTTAACTAGCGGGAGGGAAGAGACCCAGTACTTC
d_gene: TRBD2
abundance: many
j_gene: TRBJ2-5
v_gene: TRBV24-1

CDR3aa: CASSQDRNQPQHF
CDR3nt: TGCGCCAGCAGTCAAGATCGGAATCAGCCCCAGCATTTT
d_gene: NA
abundance: medium-sized
j_gene: TRBJ1-5
v_gene: TRBV23-1

CDR3aa: CASSQAAIVTDTQYF
CDR3nt: TGTGCCAGCAGCCAAGCAGCGATCGTAACAGATACGCAGTATTTT
d_gene: NA
abundance: medium-sized
j_gene: TRBJ2-3
v_gene: TRBV3-1

CDR3aa: CASSHDRGLNGYTF
CDR3nt: TGTGCCAGCAGCCATGACAGGGGACTTAATGGCTACACCTTC
d_gene: TRBD1
abundance: many
j_gene: TRBJ1-2
v_gene: TRBV4-2

CDR3aa: CASNRDMNTEAFF
CDR3nt: TGTGCCAGCAACAGGGACATGAACACTGAAGCTTTCTTT
d_gene: NA
abundance: many
j_gene: TRBJ1-1
v_gene: TRBV12-3/TRBV12-4

CDR3aa: CATQRAGTENIQYF
CDR3nt: TGTGCCACCCAAAGGGCAGGCACCGAAAACATTCAGTACTTC
d_gene: NA
abundance: many
j_gene: TRBJ2-4
v_gene: TRBV6-1

CDR3aa: CASSLGASARTGETQYF
CDR3nt: TGCGCCAGCAGCTTGGGAGCTAGCGCGAGGACGGGAGAGACCCAGTACTTC
d_gene: NA
abundance: medium-sized
j_gene: TRBJ2-5
v_gene: TRBV5-1

CDR3aa: CASNDGGRASYEQYF
CDR3nt: TGTGCCAGCAACGACGGCGGGAGGGCTTCCTACGAGCAGTACTTC
d_gene: TRBD2
abundance: many
j_gene: TRBJ2-7
v_gene: TRBV6-1

CDR3aa: CASSSSGNTYNEQFF
CDR3nt: TGTGCCAGCAGTTCTAGCGGGAACACCTACAATGAGCAGTTCTTC
d_gene: TRBD2
abundance: medium-sized
j_gene: TRBJ2-1
v_gene: TRBV5-5

CDR3aa: CASSLEGTSGSNEQFF
CDR3nt: TGTGCCAGCAGCTTAGAGGGGACTAGCGGGAGTAATGAGCAGTTCTTC
d_gene: TRBD2
abundance: many
j_gene: TRBJ2-1
v_gene: TRBV7-2

CDR3aa: CASSPTSGSRNEQFF
CDR3nt: TGTGCCAGCAGTCCGACTAGCGGGAGTCGGAATGAGCAGTTCTTC
d_gene: TRBD2
abundance: medium-sized
j_gene: TRBJ2-1
v_gene: TRBV9

CDR3aa: CASSGQGTEQFF
CDR3nt: TGTGCCAGCAGTGGACAGGGTACTGAGCAGTTCTTC
d_gene: TRBD1
abundance: medium-sized
j_gene: TRBJ2-1
v_gene: TRBV2

CDR3aa: CASSLTGAGYEQYF
CDR3nt: TGCGCCAGCAGCTTGACAGGGGCCGGGTACGAGCAGTACTTC
d_gene: TRBD1
abundance: many
j_gene: TRBJ2-7
v_gene: TRBV5-1

CDR3aa: CASSVADSSYEQYF
CDR3nt: TGTGCCAGCAGCGTGGCAGATAGCTCCTACGAGCAGTACTTC
d_gene: NA
abundance: many
j_gene: TRBJ2-7
v_gene: TRBV9

CDR3aa: CASSLKVPGELFF
CDR3nt: TGTGCCAGCAGTTTGAAGGTCCCCGGGGAGCTGTTTTTT
d_gene: NA
abundance: medium-sized
j_gene: TRBJ2-2
v_gene: TRBV12-3/TRBV12-4

CDR3aa: CSASGVGSGANVLTF
CDR3nt: TGCAGTGCTAGCGGGGTCGGCTCTGGGGCCAACGTCCTGACTTTC
d_gene: NA
abundance: many
j_gene: TRBJ2-6
v_gene: TRBV20-1

CDR3aa: CASSQEVDPRRNEQFF
CDR3nt: TGTGCCAGCAGCCAAGAAGTAGATCCGAGAAGAAATGAGCAGTTCTTC
d_gene: NA
abundance: many
j_gene: TRBJ2-1
v_gene: TRBV4-2

CDR3aa: CASSSGQGFGYTF
CDR3nt: TGTGCCAGCAGTTCGGGACAGGGGTTTGGCTACACCTTC
d_gene: TRBD1
abundance: many
j_gene: TRBJ1-2
v_gene: TRBV28

CDR3aa: CATSDFGGYGYTF
CDR3nt: TGTGCCACCAGTGATTTTGGTGGATATGGCTACACCTTC
d_gene: NA
abundance: many
j_gene: TRBJ1-2
v_gene: TRBV24-1

CDR3aa: CASSLASLGETQYF
CDR3nt: TGCGCCAGCAGCTTGGCCTCCCTCGGAGAGACCCAGTACTTC
d_gene: NA
abundance: many
j_gene: TRBJ2-5
v_gene: TRBV5-1

CDR3aa: CSARVGNTEAFF
CDR3nt: TGCAGTGCTAGAGTCGGGAACACTGAAGCTTTCTTT
d_gene: NA
abundance: medium-sized
j_gene: TRBJ1-1
v_gene: TRBV20-1

CDR3aa: CASSYGPGRGSEAFF
CDR3nt: TGTGCCAGCAGTTACGGGCCGGGTAGGGGCTCTGAAGCTTTCTTT
d_gene: NA
abundance: medium-sized
j_gene: TRBJ1-1
v_gene: TRBV6-5

CDR3aa: CASSQASTEAFF
CDR3nt: TGTGCCAGCAGCCAAGCGTCGACTGAAGCTTTCTTT
d_gene: NA
abundance: many
j_gene: TRBJ1-1
v_gene: TRBV3-1

CDR3aa: CASSQVLAAQETQYF
CDR3nt: TGTGCCAGCAGCCAAGTACTAGCGGCTCAAGAGACCCAGTACTTC
d_gene: TRBD2
abundance: many
j_gene: TRBJ2-5
v_gene: TRBV3-1

CDR3aa: CASCLWAKKQGAGTGELFF
CDR3nt: TGTGCCAGCTGTTTATGGGCCAAGAAACAGGGGGCGGGCACCGGGGAGCTGTTTTTT
d_gene: TRBD1
abundance: few
j_gene: TRBJ2-2
v_gene: TRBV12-3/TRBV12-4

CDR3aa: CASSPDPFGTQYF
CDR3nt: TGTGCCAGCAGCCCCGACCCGTTTGGGACCCAGTACTTC
d_gene: NA
abundance: many
j_gene: TRBJ2-5
v_gene: TRBV9

CDR3aa: CASDTDIHQPQHF
CDR3nt: TGTGCCAGCGACACGGACATTCATCAGCCCCAGCATTTT
d_gene: NA
abundance: many
j_gene: TRBJ1-5
v_gene: TRBV21-1

CDR3aa: CASSLGRVGSFQETQYF
CDR3nt: TGCGCCAGCAGCTTGGGACGTGTGGGGTCATTCCAAGAGACCCAGTACTTC
d_gene: NA
abundance: many
j_gene: TRBJ2-5
v_gene: TRBV5-1

CDR3aa: CASSLASTPRGETQYF
CDR3nt: TGTGCCAGCAGCTTAGCGTCGACACCTCGAGGAGAGACCCAGTACTTC
d_gene: NA
abundance: NA
j_gene: TRBJ2-5
v_gene: TRBV7-2

CDR3aa: CASSQDSNEQFF
CDR3nt: TGTGCCAGCAGCCAAGACAGCAATGAGCAGTTCTTC
d_gene: NA
abundance: medium-sized
j_gene: TRBJ2-1
v_gene: TRBV6-6

CDR3aa: CAHQPGTSTNEQFF
CDR3nt: TGTGCCCATCAGCCCGGGACTAGTACCAATGAGCAGTTCTTC
d_gene: TRBD2
abundance: medium-sized
j_gene: TRBJ2-1
v_gene: TRBV10-3

CDR3aa: CASSPVLNTGELFF
CDR3nt: TGTGCCAGCAGCCCCGTATTGAACACCGGGGAGCTGTTTTTT
d_gene: NA
abundance: many
j_gene: TRBJ2-2
v_gene: TRBV14

CDR3aa: CASSQVPRRGSGNTIYF
CDR3nt: TGTGCCAGCAGCCAAGTCCCAAGGCGGGGCTCTGGAAACACCATATATTTT
d_gene: NA
abundance: medium-sized
j_gene: TRBJ1-3
v_gene: TRBV14

CDR3aa: CSARGWTQETQYF
CDR3nt: TGCAGTGCGCGGGGGTGGACCCAGGAGACCCAGTACTTC
d_gene: TRBD2
abundance: many
j_gene: TRBJ2-5
v_gene: TRBV20-1

CDR3aa: CASSDGTTGSYEQYF
CDR3nt: TGTGCCAGCAGTGATGGGACTACCGGCTCCTACGAGCAGTACTTC
d_gene: TRBD2
abundance: many
j_gene: TRBJ2-7
v_gene: TRBV6-1

CDR3aa: CASSPSVGDTDTQYF
CDR3nt: TGTGCCAGCAGCCCGTCCGTGGGGGACACAGATACGCAGTATTTT
d_gene: NA
abundance: many
j_gene: TRBJ2-3
v_gene: TRBV7-3

CDR3aa: CASSPLGSTDTQYF
CDR3nt: TGTGCCAGCAGCCCTTTGGGTAGCACAGATACGCAGTATTTT
d_gene: NA
abundance: many
j_gene: TRBJ2-3
v_gene: TRBV4-2